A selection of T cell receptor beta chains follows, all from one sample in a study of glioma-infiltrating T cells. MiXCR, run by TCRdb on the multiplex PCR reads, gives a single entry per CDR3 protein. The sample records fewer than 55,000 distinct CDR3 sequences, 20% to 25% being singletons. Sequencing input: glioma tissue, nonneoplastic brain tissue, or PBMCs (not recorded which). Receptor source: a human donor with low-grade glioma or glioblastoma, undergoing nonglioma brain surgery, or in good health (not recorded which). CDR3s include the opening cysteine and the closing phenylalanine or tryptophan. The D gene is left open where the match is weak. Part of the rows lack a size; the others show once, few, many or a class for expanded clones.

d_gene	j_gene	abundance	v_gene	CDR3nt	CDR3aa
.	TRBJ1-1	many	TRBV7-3	TGTGCCAGCAGCCAGGACAGTGGTAGAACTGAAGCTTTCTTT	CASSQDSGRTEAFF
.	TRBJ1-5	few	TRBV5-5	TGTGCCAGCAGCTTCGGTCGGTCTAGCAATCAGCCCCAGCATTTT	CASSFGRSSNQPQHF
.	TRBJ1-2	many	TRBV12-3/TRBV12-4	TGTGCCAGCAGTCCGGGACCAGGAGGTGGTGGCTACACCTTC	CASSPGPGGGGYTF
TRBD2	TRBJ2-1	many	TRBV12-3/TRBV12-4	TGTGCCAGCAGTCCGGGACTAAACAATGAGCAGTTCTTC	CASSPGLNNEQFF
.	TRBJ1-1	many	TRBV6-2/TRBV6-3	TGTGCCGTCAGGAGGGGTCTGAACACTGAAGCTTTCTTT	CAVRRGLNTEAFF
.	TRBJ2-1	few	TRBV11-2	TGTGCCAGCAGCCGAATAGGGGGGAGCGGGGCCTACAATGAGCAGTTCTTC	CASSRIGGSGAYNEQFF
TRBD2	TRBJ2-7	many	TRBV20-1	TGCAGTGCTAGGGGCCGACTAGCCGAGTCGTACGAGCAGTACTTC	CSARGRLAESYEQYF
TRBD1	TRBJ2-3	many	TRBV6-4	TGTGCCAGCAGTGAACAGGGGAGCACAGATACGCAGTATTTT	CASSEQGSTDTQYF
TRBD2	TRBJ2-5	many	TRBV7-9	TGTGCCAGCAGCTTCGATAGCGGGGGCCAAGAGACCCAGTACTTC	CASSFDSGGQETQYF
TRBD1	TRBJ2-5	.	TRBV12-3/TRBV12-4	TGTGCCAGCACCCAGGGGACAGGGGCGACCCAGTACTTC	CASTQGTGATQYF
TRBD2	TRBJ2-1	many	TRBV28	TGTGCCAGCAGTTCCCTGAGGACTAGCGGGAGGAATGAGCAGTTCTTC	CASSSLRTSGRNEQFF
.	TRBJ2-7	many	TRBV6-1	TGTGCCAGCACCGAACGACGGGACTCCTACGAGCAGTACTTC	CASTERRDSYEQYF
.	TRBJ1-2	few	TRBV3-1	TGTGCCAGCAGCCAACGGACGGGGAACTATGGCTACACCTTC	CASSQRTGNYGYTF
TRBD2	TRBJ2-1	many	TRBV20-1	TGCAGTGCTAGGGCCAGCGGGATCTCCTACAATGAGCAGTTCTTC	CSARASGISYNEQFF
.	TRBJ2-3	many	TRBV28	TGTGCCAGCAGTCCTTTGGCGGGAAACACAGATACGCAGTATTTT	CASSPLAGNTDTQYF
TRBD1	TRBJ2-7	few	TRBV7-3	TGTGCCAGCAGCTCCTTTGGGACAGAGTCTATGTACGAGCAGTACTTC	CASSSFGTESMYEQYF
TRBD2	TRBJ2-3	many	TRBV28	TGTGCCAGCAGCCTAGCGGGGGCGCGCACAGATACGCAGTATTTT	CASSLAGARTDTQYF
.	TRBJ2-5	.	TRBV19	TGTGCCAGTAGTAACTACATCCTGGGAGAGACCCAGTACTTC	CASSNYILGETQYF
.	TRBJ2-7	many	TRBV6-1	TGTGCCAGCAGTTCGGGGGCCTACGAGCAGTACTTC	CASSSGAYEQYF
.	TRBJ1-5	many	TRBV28	TGTGCCAGCAGTTCCGGACTTAATAGCAATCAGCCCCAGCATTTT	CASSSGLNSNQPQHF
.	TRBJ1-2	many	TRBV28	TGTGCCAGCAGTCCCTTAGACAGCTATGGCTACACCTTC	CASSPLDSYGYTF
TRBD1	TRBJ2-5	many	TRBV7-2	TGTGCCAGCAGCCCCCGACAGGGCCTAGAGACCCAGTACTTC	CASSPRQGLETQYF
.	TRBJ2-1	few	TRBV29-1	TGCAGCGTTGATGGAGCGCAGGAATACAATGAGCAGTTCTTC	CSVDGAQEYNEQFF
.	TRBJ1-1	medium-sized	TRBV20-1	TGCAGTGCTGCCTCGGAGACTGAAGCTTTCTTT	CSAASETEAFF
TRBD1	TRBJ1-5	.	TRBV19	TGTGCCAGTAGGGAGCTGGGGGACAGTCAGCCCCAGCATTTT	CASRELGDSQPQHF
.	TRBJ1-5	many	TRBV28	TGTGCCAGCAGTTTATTACAGGGACAACGGAGCAATCAGCCCCAGCATTTT	CASSLLQGQRSNQPQHF
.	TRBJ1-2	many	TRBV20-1	TGCAGTGCTGCGCCTGACGCCTATGGCTACACCTTC	CSAAPDAYGYTF
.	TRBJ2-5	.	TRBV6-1	TGTACCATCAGTAAAGGTTTGGGAGAGACCCGGTACTTC	CTISKGLGETRYF
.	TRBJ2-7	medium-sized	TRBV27	TGTGCCAGCAGTGAGGGGTCCGAGCAGTACTTC	CASSEGSEQYF
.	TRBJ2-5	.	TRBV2	TGTGCCAGCAGTGAGGGTCCTAGGCTCCAAGAGACCCAGTACTTC	CASSEGPRLQETQYF
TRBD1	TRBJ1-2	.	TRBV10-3	TGTGCCATCAGTGATCCGGGACAGGGGAACTATGGCTACACCTTC	CAISDPGQGNYGYTF
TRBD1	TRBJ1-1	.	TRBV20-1	TGCAGTGCGAAGGGGACAGTGAACACTGAAGCTTTCTTT	CSAKGTVNTEAFF
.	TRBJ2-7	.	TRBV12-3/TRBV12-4	TGTGCCAGCAGTTTCGAGGGCCCCTACGAGCAGTACTTC	CASSFEGPYEQYF
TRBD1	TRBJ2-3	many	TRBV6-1	TGTGCCAGCAAAGACAGGGCCCCGAGCACAGATACGCAGTATTTT	CASKDRAPSTDTQYF
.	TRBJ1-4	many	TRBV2	TGTGCCAGCATAGCCGGCCCCGGGTATGGCGAAAAACTGTTTTTT	CASIAGPGYGEKLFF
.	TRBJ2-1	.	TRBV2	TGTGCCAGCAGTATCCTTAGTCGGTATGAGCAGCTTTTC	CASSILSRYEQLF
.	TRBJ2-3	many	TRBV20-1	TGCAGTGCTAGCCTTTACACAGATACGCAGTATTTT	CSASLYTDTQYF
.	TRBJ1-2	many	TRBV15	TGTGCCACCAGCAGAGTTCCCCCGGACCGGGATGGCTACACCTTC	CATSRVPPDRDGYTF
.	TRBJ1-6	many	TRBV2	TGTGCCAGCATCTCCACAGAAGAAGCCTATAATTCACCCCTCCACTTT	CASISTEEAYNSPLHF
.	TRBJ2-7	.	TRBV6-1	TGTGCCAGCAGTGCATCCCTCTACGAGCAGTACTTC	CASSASLYEQYF
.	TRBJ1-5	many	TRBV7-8	TGTGCCAGCAGCTTAGAATCAGTGAATAGCAATCAGCCCCAGCATTTT	CASSLESVNSNQPQHF
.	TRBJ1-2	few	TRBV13	TGTGCCAGCAGCACTCTGGGGTGGGGGCGCGACTATGGCTACACCTTC	CASSTLGWGRDYGYTF
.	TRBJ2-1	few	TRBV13	TGTGCCAGCAGCTCGCGGGACAAGACCTACAATGAGCAGTTCTTC	CASSSRDKTYNEQFF
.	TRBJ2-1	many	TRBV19	TGTGCCAGTAGTATAGCCCTCTCCTCTAGTAGAGAGCAGTTCTTC	CASSIALSSSREQFF
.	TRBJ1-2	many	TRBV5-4	TGTGCCAGCAGCTGGACAGCTAACTATGGCTACACCTTC	CASSWTANYGYTF